The 16 T cell receptor beta chains below all came from one sample that was sequenced in a study of shared clonotypes between healthy human individuals. Here immunoSEQ multiplex PCR was the method, and the copy in TCRdb shows in-frame clones only, minus some. Of 850,000 to 1,200,000 clones listed, under 80% are singletons. Sequences were obtained from memory CD4+ T cells sorted from blood. As to subset: CD45RA-negative fraction. All receptors derive from a man younger than 35 in good health.

This chain links TRBV5-4 with TRBJ2-5; 7 nucleotides line up with TRBD1. There are 14 residues in the CDR3. CDR1 and CDR2 (germline): SGHNT, YYREEE (reference sequence). V lost 1 base, J lost 5 bases, and 5 bases stayed unmatched. DNA for the CDR3: TGTGCCAGCAGCTTGACAGGGGTTAAGGAGACCCAGTACTTC. It yields the protein CASSLTGVKETQYF.

V gene TRBV5-4 combines with J gene TRBJ2-1; D not resolved. From germline, CDR1 is SGHNT and CDR2 YYREEE (reference sequence). This CDR3 has 13 residues. V lost 4 bases and J lost 5, with 10 bases in between. The DNA for the CDR3 is TGTGCCAGCAGCCGTCGGCATAACAATGAGCAGTTCTTC. Protein: CASSRRHNNEQFF. Complete variable domain (other parts from reference TRBV5-4 and TRBJ2-1): ETGVTQSPTHLIKTRGQQVTLRCSSQSGHNTVSWYQQALGQGPQFIFQYYREEENGRGNFPPRFSGLQFPNYSSELNVNALELDDSALYLCASSRRHNNEQFFGPGTRLTVL.

The chain couples TRBV6-6 to TRBJ1-3; a weak D match, TRBD1 (6 bases). V gave up 5 bases and J gave up 4 bases, with 15 bases separating them. Germline CDR1 and CDR2: MNHNY and SVGAGI (reference sequence). This CDR3 comprises 15 residues. The DNA for the CDR3 is TGTGCCAGCAGTCAAATTGTGGGACAAGGAAACACCATATATTTT. It specifies CASSQIVGQGNTIYF.

The V and J genes are TRBV5-6 and TRBJ2-7; tentative D call: TRBD1 (6 bases). Trimming stripped 2 bases from V and 2 bases from J, with 11 bases between. Germline CDR1 SGHDT, CDR2 YYEEEE. The CDR3 has 14 residues. The CDR3 loop reads CASSFSYRAYEQYF. DNA for the CDR3: TGTGCCAGCAGCTTCTCCTACAGGGCCTACGAGCAGTACTTC. Combining the CDR3 with reference TRBV5-6 and TRBJ2-7 gives the whole variable domain DAGVTQSPTHLIKTRGQQVTLRCSPKSGHDTVSWYQQALGQGPQFIFQYYEEEERQRGNFPDRFSGHQFPNYSSELNVNALLLGDSALYLCASSFSYRAYEQYFGPGTRLTVT.

The sample holds a few counts of this clone. V is TRBV30 and J is TRBJ1-1; possible D gene TRBD1, 5 bases. The germline V and J ends were trimmed by 6 bases and 3 bases, with 14 bases remaining between them. Germline loops: CDR1 GTSNPN, CDR2 SVGIG (reference sequence). This CDR3 contains 13 residues. The CDR3 here is CACSGRADTEAFF. The CDR3 DNA sequence: TGTGCCTGCTCGGGGCGGGCGGACACTGAAGCTTTCTTT.

This clone was counted a single time. This chain joins TRBV27 and TRBJ2-7, with a weak D call TRBD2 (6 bases). Germline values: CDR1 MNHEY, CDR2 SMNVEV (reference sequence). Trimming shortened V by 3 bases and J by 4 bases, and 16 bases separated the two germline ends. This CDR3 spans 15 amino acids. The CDR3 nucleotides are TGTGCCAGCAGTTTTATATCGGAGGGCCCGTACGAGCAGTACTTC. Translating it yields CASSFISEGPYEQYF.

This clone was counted once. V and J are TRBV10-3 and TRBJ1-4; possibly TRBD1 for D (5 bases). There are 14 residues in the CDR3. Per the germline V gene, CDR1 is ENHRY and CDR2 is SYGVKD. The V gene lost 10 bases and the J gene lost 8 bases, with 20 bases spanning the gap. CDR3 in amino acids: CATTEGQGREKLFF. The DNA for the CDR3 is TGTGCCACCACTGAGGGGCAGGGAAGGGAAAAACTGTTTTTT.

A note on this clone: The same CDR3 is also encoded by other DNA sequences in this sample. This sequence joins TRBV30 and TRBJ2-3; D is undetermined. CDR3 size: 11 residues. Trimming took 5 bases from V and 0 from J, leaving 3 bases between them. Germline assignment: CDR1 GTSNPN and CDR2 SVGIG (reference sequence). CDR3 amino acids: CAWSSTDTQYF. As DNA, the CDR3 is TGTGCCTGGTCTAGCACAGATACGCAGTATTTT. The full variable domain, its missing parts supplied by reference TRBV30 and TRBJ2-3, is SQTIHQWPATLVQPVGSPLSLECTVEGTSNPNLYWYRQAAGRGLQLLFYSVGIGQISSEVPQNLSASRPQDRQFILSSKKLLLSDSGFYLCAWSSTDTQYFGPGTRLTVL.

This rearrangement joins TRBV19 to TRBJ2-7; D unclear. V lost 3 bases and J 2 bases, leaving 8 bases between the germline ends. This CDR3 contains 13 residues. CDR1 is LNHDA and CDR2 is SQIVND in the germline V gene (reference sequence). Written as DNA, the CDR3 is TGTGCCAGTAGTATTCGTCTAGCCTACGAGCAGTACTTC. It encodes CASSIRLAYEQYF.

V usage is TRBV18 and J usage is TRBJ1-4; D remains unclear. CDR1 and CDR2 from the germline V gene are KGHSH and LQKENI. CDR3 length: 15 residues. V lost 2 bases to trimming and J lost 5 bases, with 12 bases between them. CDR3 protein: CASSPFSSENEKLFF. In DNA form, the CDR3 reads TGTGCCAGCTCACCATTCTCCTCGGAAAATGAAAAACTGTTTTTT.

The table lists this clone with a few counts. This sample also contains other DNA sequences that code for the same CDR3. CDR3 nucleotides: TGTGCCTGGAGTGTAAACGCGAACACCGGGGAGCTGTTTTTT. Translated, it gives CAWSVNANTGELFF. The chain employs TRBV30 and TRBJ2-2, with unresolved D. This CDR3 has 14 residues. The ends were cut back, 0 bases at V and 0 bases at J, with 5 bases in the middle. Germline V lookup: CDR1 GTSNPN, CDR2 SVGIG (reference sequence).

The chain has TRBV6-5 and TRBJ1-2; 8 bases line up with TRBD1. CDR1 and CDR2 from the germline V gene are MNHEY and SVGAGI. The CDR3 has 14 amino acids. The V and J ends lost 5 bases and 7 bases, in that order; junction bases with no gene match: 9. As DNA, the CDR3 is TGTGCCAGCAGTCCGAGGACAGGGAAGGTTGGCTACACCTTC. Protein sequence: CASSPRTGKVGYTF.

In this sample, this clone turned up a few times. The rearrangement uses TRBV28 and TRBJ1-4, with a possible D match to TRBD1 (5 bases). V shed 8 bases and J shed 8 bases, with 12 bases lying between them. Germline lookup yields CDR1 MDHEN and CDR2 SYDVKM. The CDR3 is made up of 12 amino acids. CDR3 residues: CASGQGNEKLFF. The CDR3 nucleotides are TGTGCCAGCGGTCAGGGTAACGAAAAACTGTTTTTT. Variable domain in full (rest from reference TRBV28 and TRBJ1-4): DVKVTQSSRYLVKRTGEKVFLECVQDMDHENMFWYRQDPGLGLRLIYFSYDVKMKEKGDIPEGYSVSREKKERFSLILESASTNQTSMYLCASGQGNEKLFFGSGTQLSVL.

J is TRBJ1-1 and V is TRBV11-2; D is possibly TRBD1 (6 bases). Trimming cost V 1 base and J 6 bases, with 12 bases left between them. CDR3 length equals 14 residues. Germline V gene data show CDR1 as SGHAT and CDR2 as FQNNGV. The CDR3 region has the DNA TGTGCCAGCAGCTTAGTAGGGGGGTGGTCTGAAGCTTTCTTT. This codes for CASSLVGGWSEAFF.

This clone was seen repeatedly, ten times or more. Additional DNA sequences in this sample encode the identical CDR3. The chain joins TRBV30 to TRBJ1-2; no definite D call. Germline CDR1 and CDR2: GTSNPN and SVGIG (reference sequence). This CDR3 is built from 11 residues. Trimming left V 0 bases short and J 7 bases short, with 6 bases between. The CDR3, as DNA: TGTGCCTGGAGTGTAATGGGTGGCTACACCTTC. It is translated as CAWSVMGGYTF.

The chain carries TRBV14 and TRBJ1-1; no clear D. Germline lookup yields CDR1 SGHDN and CDR2 FVKESK. The CDR3 spans 15 residues. The germline V and J ends were trimmed by 1 base and 4 bases, with 13 bases remaining between them. The CDR3 sequence is CASSQASGWGTEAFF. CDR3 nucleotides: TGTGCCAGCAGCCAAGCATCAGGTTGGGGCACTGAAGCTTTCTTT.